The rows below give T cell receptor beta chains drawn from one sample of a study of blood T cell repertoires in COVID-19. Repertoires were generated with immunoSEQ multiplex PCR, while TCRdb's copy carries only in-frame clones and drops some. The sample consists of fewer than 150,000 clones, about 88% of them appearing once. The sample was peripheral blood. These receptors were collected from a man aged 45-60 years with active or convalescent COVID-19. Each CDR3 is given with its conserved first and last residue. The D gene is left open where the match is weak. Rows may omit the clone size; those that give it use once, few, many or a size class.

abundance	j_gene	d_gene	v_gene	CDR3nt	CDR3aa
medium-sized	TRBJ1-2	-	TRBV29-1	TGCAGCGTTAAAACAGGGCCTAACTATGGCTACACCTTC	CSVKTGPNYGYTF
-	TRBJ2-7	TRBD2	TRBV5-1	TGCGCCAGCAGCTTGGTCGGGACTACCACATACGAGCAGTACTTC	CASSLVGTTTYEQYF
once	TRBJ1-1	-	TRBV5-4	TGTGCCAGCTCGTACAGGAACACTGAAGCTTTCTTT	CASSYRNTEAFF
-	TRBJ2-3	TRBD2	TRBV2	TGTGCCAACCCACTAGCGGGGGGTGGCACAGATACGCAGTATTTT	CANPLAGGGTDTQYF
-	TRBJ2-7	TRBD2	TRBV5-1	TGCGCCAGCAGCGTTAGCGGGACCCCCTACGAGCAGTACTTC	CASSVSGTPYEQYF
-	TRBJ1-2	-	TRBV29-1	TGCAGCGCGGAGTCGGGGGGTAACTATGGCTACACCTTC	CSAESGGNYGYTF
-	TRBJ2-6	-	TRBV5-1	TGCGCCAGCAGCGCTGACAGGCGCTCTGGGGCCAACGTCCTGACTTTC	CASSADRRSGANVLTF
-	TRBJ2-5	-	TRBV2	TGTGCCAGCAGTGCGGTTCTACAGGCCCGCTCGGGCCAGTACTTC	CASSAVLQARSGQYF
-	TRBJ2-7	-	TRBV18	TGTGCCAGCCTACCCTACGAGCAGTACTTC	CASLPYEQYF
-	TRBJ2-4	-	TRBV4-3	TGCGCCAGCAGCCAAGGGCGAGCGTTGCTAGCCAAAAACATTCAGTACTTC	CASSQGRALLAKNIQYF
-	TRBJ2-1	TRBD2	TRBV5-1	TGCGCCAGCAGCTTTAGACTAGCGGGAGGGAGTGAGCAGTTCTTC	CASSFRLAGGSEQFF
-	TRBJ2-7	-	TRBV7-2	TGTGCCAGCAGCGTGGACTACCGGAGCTCCTACGAGCAGTACTTC	CASSVDYRSSYEQYF
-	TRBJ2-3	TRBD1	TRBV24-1	TGTGCCACCAGTGATTTCTGGGGACAGGGCGCAGATACGCAGTATTTT	CATSDFWGQGADTQYF
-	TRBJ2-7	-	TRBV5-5	TGTGCCAGCAGCTTGACTGCCTACGAGCAGTACTTC	CASSLTAYEQYF
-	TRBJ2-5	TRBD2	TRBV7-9	TGTGCCAGCAGCTTAACCCTAACGGGAGCGGGGGAGACCCAGTACTTC	CASSLTLTGAGETQYF
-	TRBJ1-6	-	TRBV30	TGTGCCTGGAGCCGGGGTCGGGGGTACCGGGATTCACCCCTCCACTTT	CAWSRGRGYRDSPLHF
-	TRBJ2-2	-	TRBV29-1	TGCAGCGTTGGTACGGGGAACACCGGGGAGCTGTTTTTT	CSVGTGNTGELFF
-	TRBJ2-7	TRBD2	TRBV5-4	TGTGCCAGCAGCTTGGGACTAGCGGGGAACTACGAGCAGTACTTC	CASSLGLAGNYEQYF
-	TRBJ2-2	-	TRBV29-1	TGCAGCGTTGAAGATGACTCCCTTCAGGGAGGCACCGGGGAGCTGTTTTTT	CSVEDDSLQGGTGELFF